This paragraph covers one T cell receptor (beta chain) sequence. Germline V gene data show CDR1 as MDHEN and CDR2 as SYDVKM. Trimming took off 5 bases at V and 0 bases at J, with 16 bases between the two ends. This CDR3 has 17 amino acids. Only in-frame clones appear in the TCRdb table, and some are missing; sequencing was by immunoSEQ multiplex PCR. The sample contains approximately 150,000 clones, 92% of which appear only once. These data come from a study of control samples from healthy donors and cancer patients. This clonotype was obtained from a young woman in good health. The chain combines TRBV28 with TRBJ1-4; D not resolved. Sequenced: blood. This CDR3 is CASSPWTEFATNEKLFF. The DNA for the CDR3 is TGTGCCAGCAGTCCCTGGACGGAATTTGCAACTAATGAAAAACTGTTTTTT.